This entry concerns a single TCR beta chain. The antigen is undetermined. Profiling relied on immunoSEQ multiplex PCR, and the TCRdb table lists in-frame clones only, not all of them. The sample consists of 84,000 or so clones, approximately 92% of them appearing once. This record belongs to a study of graft-versus-host responses after intestinal transplantation. Trimming removed 5 bases from V and 6 bases from J; junction bases left unmatched: 9. In germline, CDR1 is MNHEY, CDR2 SMNVEV (reference sequence). The CDR3 extends over 16 amino acids. The TCR was taken from a human donor who received an intestinal transplant. The sequences come from unstimulated CD4+ T cells sorted from spleen or lymph node cells, collected before intestinal transplant. This rearrangement joins TRBV27 to TRBJ2-7; 14 bases line up with TRBD2. CDR3 in amino acids: CASSHKGTSGSSEQYF. The CDR3 region has the DNA TGTGCCAGCAGTCATAAAGGGACTAGCGGGAGCAGCGAGCAGTACTTC.